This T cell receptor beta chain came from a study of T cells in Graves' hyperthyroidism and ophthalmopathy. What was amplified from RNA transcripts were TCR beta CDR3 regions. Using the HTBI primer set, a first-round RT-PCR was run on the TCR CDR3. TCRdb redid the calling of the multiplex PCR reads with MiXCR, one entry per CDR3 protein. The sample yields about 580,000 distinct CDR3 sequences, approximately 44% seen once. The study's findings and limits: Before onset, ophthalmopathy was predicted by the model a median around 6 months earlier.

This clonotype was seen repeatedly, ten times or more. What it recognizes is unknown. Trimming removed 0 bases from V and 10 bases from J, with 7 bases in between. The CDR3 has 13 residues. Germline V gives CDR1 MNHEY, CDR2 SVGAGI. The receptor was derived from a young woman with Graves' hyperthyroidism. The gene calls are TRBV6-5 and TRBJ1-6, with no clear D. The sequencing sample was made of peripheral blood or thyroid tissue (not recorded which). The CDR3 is CASSYSSYSPLHF. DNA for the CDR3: TGTGCCAGCAGTTACTCGAGTTACTCACCCCTCCACTTT.